Listed here are 9 T cell receptor beta chains from one sample, sequenced in a study of Graves' ophthalmopathy and Graves' hyperthyroidism. RNA transcripts served as template for amplifying TCR beta CDR3 sequences. Second-round multiplex PCR followed a first-round RT-PCR using HTBI primers. TCRdb reprocessed the multiplex PCR reads with MiXCR, giving one entry per CDR3 protein. The sample lists over a million distinct CDR3 sequences, 35% to 40% occurring once. Sequences were obtained from peripheral blood or thyroid tissue (not recorded which). The origin of the receptors is an adult man with Graves' hyperthyroidism.

This chain uses TRBV12-3 or TRBV12-4 with TRBJ2-7; TRBD2 might be the D (6 bases). The CDR3 totals 14 residues. V lost 5 bases and J 3 bases, leaving 14 bases between the germline ends. The CDR3 DNA reads as TGTGCCAGCAGTCAGATTAGCGGCTACTACGAGCAGTACTTC. It codes for CASSQISGYYEQYF.

The sample holds many counts of this clonotype. V and J are TRBV7-9 and TRBJ2-2, with D uncertain. The CDR3 covers 12 residues. Trimming cost V 6 bases and J 1 base, with 3 bases left between them. Germline V gives CDR1 SEHNR, CDR2 FQNEAQ (reference sequence). The CDR3 region has the DNA TGTGCCAGCAGGCGGAACACCGGGGAGCTGTTTTTT. Its translation is CASRRNTGELFF.

This clonotype appeared many times. Its ends do not fully match the called genes, so a read error is possible. The J gene is TRBJ2-5, the V gene TRBV5-1; D is unclear. This CDR3 contains 13 residues. Germline V gene sequence: CDR1 SGHRS, CDR2 YFSETQ. The CDR3 coding sequence is TGTGCCAGCAGCTTAGCACCACAAGAGACCCAGTACTTC. Its translation is CASSLAPQETQYF.

This clonotype was seen repeatedly, ten times or more. The chain recombines TRBV9 with TRBJ1-1; D not certain. The germline gives CDR1 SGDLS, CDR2 YYNGEE. V was trimmed by 0 bases and J by 0 bases, leaving 6 bases between them. The CDR3 loop spans 14 amino acids. The CDR3, as DNA: TGTGCCAGCAGCGTAGATCTGATGAACACTGAAGCTTTCTTT. This encodes CASSVDLMNTEAFF.

V gene TRBV25-1 combines with J gene TRBJ1-6; a possible D gene is TRBD1 (6 bases). The CDR3 is made up of 15 amino acids. Deletions cut 6 bases from V and 7 bases from J, with 16 bases between. Germline CDR1 MGHDK, CDR2 SYGVNS. CDR3: CASRDRRGGNSPLHF. In DNA form, the CDR3 reads TGTGCCAGCAGAGATCGCAGGGGAGGGAATTCACCCCTCCACTTT.

The J gene is TRBJ1-4, the V gene TRBV25-1, with TRBD1 identical over 10 bases. This CDR3 spans 15 amino acids. The V and J ends lost 6 bases and 7 bases, in that order; junction bases with no gene match: 8. CDR1 and CDR2 (germline): MGHDK, SYGVNS. CDR3 protein: CASSVATGGLEKLFF. The CDR3 nucleotides read TGTGCCAGCAGCGTAGCGACAGGGGGCCTTGAAAAACTGTTTTTT. The whole variable domain, remainder taken from reference TRBV25-1 and TRBJ1-4, is EADIYQTPRYLVIGTGKKITLECSQTMGHDKMYWYQQDPGMELHLIHYSYGVNSTEKGDLSSESTVSRIRTEHFPLTLESARPSHTSQYLCASSVATGGLEKLFFGSGTQLSVL.

The V and J genes are TRBV29-1 and TRBJ2-5; 7 bases are shared with TRBD1. Germline assignment: CDR1 SQVTM and CDR2 ANQGSEA. V dropped 4 bases and J dropped 6; count of bases not matched to a gene: 5. The CDR3 contains 12 residues. Written as DNA, the CDR3 is TGCAGCGTTGGCCACAGGGGACAGACCCAGTACTTC. Translated: CSVGHRGQTQYF.

The V gene is TRBV7-2, the J gene TRBJ2-5; D is perhaps TRBD2 (5 bases). The germline V gene has CDR1 SGHTA and CDR2 FQGNSA. V lost 7 bases to trimming and J lost 5 bases, with 17 bases between them. This CDR3 is 14 amino acids long. For the CDR3, the DNA is TGTGCCAGCATGGGCGGAGGAGAATCCGAGACCCAGTACTTC. It is translated as CASMGGGESETQYF.

This chain uses TRBV7-2 with TRBJ1-1, with D tentatively TRBD1 (5 bases). The ends were cut back, 7 bases at V and 3 bases at J, with 15 bases in the middle. The CDR3 covers 14 residues. Germline V lookup: CDR1 SGHTA, CDR2 FQGNSA. The CDR3 region is CASKIGGTHTEAFF. The CDR3, as DNA: TGTGCCAGCAAGATCGGGGGGACCCACACTGAAGCTTTCTTT.